Presented here are 23 T cell receptor beta chains from one specimen sequenced in a study of metastatic and nonmetastatic thyroid tumors. All patients reached thyroid surgery having received no treatment beforehand. TCRdb recomputed clones from the PCR reads via MiXCR. The sample lists fewer than 25,000 clones, under 35% seen once, with approximately 14% in the top ten. What was sequenced was blood. These receptors all come from a female donor with papillary thyroid cancer or a benign thyroid nodule (not recorded which). Some clones in this sample may be carry-over from other donors' samples.

The chain joins TRBV7-2 to TRBJ2-1, with 15 bases fitting TRBD2. Germline values: CDR1 SGHTA, CDR2 FQGNSA. Trimming removed 2 bases from V and 7 bases from J; junction bases left unmatched: 12. The CDR3 is 19 amino acids. The CDR3 here is CASSLRAGTSGRMGNEQFF. Here the CDR3 DNA reads TGTGCCAGCAGCTTACGGGCGGGGACTAGCGGGAGGATGGGGAATGAGCAGTTCTTC.

Many counts were recorded for this clone. This chain links TRBV7-8 with TRBJ2-7, with 8 bases that match TRBD1. With V trimmed by 3 bases and J by 3 bases, 4 bases remained unmatched. Germline V gene data show CDR1 as SGHVS and CDR2 as FQNEAQ. CDR3 length: 14 amino acids. The CDR3 protein is CASSLRQGSYEQYF. The DNA for the CDR3 is TGTGCCAGCAGCTTGCGACAGGGGAGCTACGAGCAGTACTTC.

The chain links TRBV6-1 to TRBJ2-7, with 9 bases matching TRBD1. Germline assignment: CDR1 MNHNS and CDR2 SASEGT. CDR3 size: 15 residues. Trimming took 1 base from V and 9 from J; bases not matched to a gene: 10. CDR3 sequence reads: CASSEGGQGIGRQYF. DNA of the CDR3: TGTGCCAGCAGTGAAGGGGGACAGGGAATAGGAAGGCAGTACTTC.

The chain uses TRBV30 and TRBJ2-2, with 9 bases matching TRBD2. The CDR3 has 18 amino acids. The trim removed 7 bases at V and 3 bases at J, leaving 18 bases unmatched. The germline V gene encodes CDR1 GTSNPN and CDR2 SVGIG (reference sequence). The CDR3 sequence is CASLTQLSGRLDTGELFF. DNA for the CDR3: TGTGCCTCCCTAACCCAACTTAGCGGGAGACTTGACACCGGGGAGCTGTTTTTT.

This clone was counted a few times. The V gene is TRBV6-2 or TRBV6-3, the J gene TRBJ1-5; 8 bases line up with TRBD1. This CDR3 is 15 amino acids long. Germline assignment: CDR1 MNHEY and CDR2 SVGEGT. The J segment lost 2 bases and the V segment lost 5 bases, leaving 5 bases of the junction unmatched. As DNA, the CDR3 is TGTGCCAGCAGTCACACAGGGGGGGGCAATCAGCCCCAGCATTTT. This translates into CASSHTGGGNQPQHF.

This clone has just a few counts. The V call is TRBV15, the J call TRBJ1-6, with no clear D. The CDR3 totals 14 residues. Germline CDR1 reads LNHNV; CDR2 reads YYDKDF (reference sequence). V lost 0 bases and J 7 bases, leaving 7 bases between the germline ends. CDR3 DNA sequence: TGTGCCACCAGCAGAGATCGAAAGAATTCACCCCTCCACTTT. It specifies CATSRDRKNSPLHF. The full variable domain, rest sourced from reference TRBV15 and TRBJ1-6, is DAMVIQNPRYQVTQFGKPVTLSCSQTLNHNVMYWYQQKSSQAPKLLFHYYDKDFNNEADTPDNFQSRRPNTSFCFLDIRSPGLGDTAMYLCATSRDRKNSPLHFGNGTRLTVT.

V is TRBV5-1 and J is TRBJ1-2, with D perhaps TRBD1 (6 bases). V gave up 0 bases and J gave up 5 bases, with 17 bases separating them. The CDR3 totals 16 residues. The germline CDR1 and CDR2 sequences are SGHRS and YFSETQ. CDR3 in amino acids: CASSLDGGLDGYGYTF. The DNA for the CDR3 is TGCGCCAGCAGCTTGGATGGGGGGCTAGATGGTTATGGCTACACCTTC. Full variable domain (outside the CDR3, taken from reference TRBV5-1 and TRBJ1-2): KAGVTQTPRYLIKTRGQQVTLSCSPISGHRSVSWYQQTPGQGLQFLFEYFSETQRNKGNFPGRFSGRQFSNSRSEMNVSTLELGDSALYLCASSLDGGLDGYGYTFGSGTRLTVV.

This clone was observed many times. The CDR3, as DNA: TGCGCCAGCAGCCAAGTCTTAGCGGGAGGTGGGACCCAGTACTTC. Protein product: CASSQVLAGGGTQYF. This chain joins TRBV4-1 and TRBJ2-5; 10 nucleotides align to TRBD2. This CDR3 region has 15 residues. Per the germline V gene, CDR1 is MGHRA and CDR2 is YSYEKL. V lost 1 base, J lost 7 bases, and 6 bases stayed unmatched.

This clone was observed at least ten times. At one of its ends the junction is not consistent with the germline gene, which may arise from a read error. Other DNA sequences in this sample translate to the same CDR3. The chain employs TRBV3-1 and TRBJ1-2; perhaps TRBD1 as D (5 bases). The CDR3 consists of 13 residues. Per germline, CDR1 LGHDT and CDR2 YNNKEL (reference sequence). Here the CDR3 DNA reads TGCGCCAGCAGCCAAGAAGGGGTTGCTGGCTACACCTTC. Protein: CASSQEGVAGYTF.

V usage is TRBV12-3 or TRBV12-4 and J usage is TRBJ2-3; TRBD1 aligns across 7 bases. Losses at the gene ends were 7 bases for V and 3 bases for J; bases not matched to a gene: 10. This CDR3 has 15 amino acids. CDR3 sequence: CASTLQGSGTDTQYF. The CDR3 nucleotides read TGTGCCAGCACCCTACAGGGGTCTGGAACAGATACGCAGTATTTT.

This clone is judged medium-sized. The same CDR3 is also encoded by other DNA sequences in this sample. The genes are TRBV30 and TRBJ1-2; TRBD1 matches at 7 bases. This CDR3 is built from 14 residues. CDR1 and CDR2 (germline): GTSNPN, SVGIG (reference sequence). Trimming at V came to 3 bases and at J to 2 bases, leaving 6 bases not matched to a gene. The CDR3 DNA sequence: TGTGCCTGGAGCCCAGGGACAGCGAACTATGGCTACACCTTC. Translating it yields CAWSPGTANYGYTF.

The sample holds many counts of this clone. This may be a read error: a much more frequent sequence differs by one nucleotide. The rearrangement links TRBV20-1 to TRBJ2-7; a possible D gene is TRBD1 (6 bases). The CDR3 is 15 residues long. Germline lookup yields CDR1 DFQATT and CDR2 SNEGSKA (reference sequence). Between the trimmed V and J ends, which lost 0 bases and 6 bases, there was a span of 18 bases. The CDR3 sequence: CSARERGAGDVEQYF. The CDR3 DNA sequence: TGCAGTGCTAGAGAGCGAGGGGCAGGGGATGTCGAGCAGTACTTC.

Sample share makes this clone medium-sized. V gene TRBV5-1 combines with J gene TRBJ2-7; TRBD2 matches 10 bases. CDR3 length equals 17 residues. Germline V CDR1 and CDR2: SGHRS, YFSETQ. V shed 3 bases and J 0 bases; nucleotides not matched to a gene: 9. The CDR3 nucleotides read TGCGCCAGCAGCTATAGCTTATCTAGCGGGGGCTCCTACGAGCAGTACTTC. This encodes CASSYSLSSGGSYEQYF.

There are a few counts of this clone. One end of the junction fails to match germline, which may point to a read error. CDR3 in amino acids: CSSSFAGYPGNQLQHF. The DNA of the CDR3 is TGTTCCAGCAGTTTCGCGGGCTACCCGGGCAATCAGCTCCAGCATTTT. The chain is built from TRBV27 and TRBJ1-5; D gene uncertain. Germline CDR1 reads MNHEY; CDR2 reads SMNVEV (reference sequence). The CDR3 is 16 residues long.

This clone has a handful of counts. The V gene is TRBV2, the J gene TRBJ1-1, with a weak D call TRBD1 (5 bases). V lost 6 bases and J lost 1, with 9 bases in between. CDR1 and CDR2 (germline): SNHLY, FYNNEI. The CDR3 sequence is 13 residues long. DNA for the CDR3: TGTGCCAGCAGCCCCGGGGGGAACACTGAAGCTTTCTTT. As protein: CASSPGGNTEAFF.

This chain uses TRBV11-2 with TRBJ2-5; 12 bases align to TRBD2. The CDR3 is 19 residues long. Trimming at V came to 5 bases and at J to 5 bases, leaving 18 bases not matched to a gene. Germline V gene lookup returns CDR1 SGHAT and CDR2 FQNNGV. The CDR3 sequence is CASSPTSGLAGGPRETQYF. The CDR3 DNA sequence: TGTGCCAGCAGCCCGACGTCAGGGCTAGCGGGGGGGCCTCGGGAGACCCAGTACTTC.

Note on this clone: The sample has other DNA sequences that encode this CDR3 too. The chain carries TRBV28 and TRBJ2-3, with D tentatively TRBD2 (5 bases). This CDR3 is 17 amino acids long. Germline lookup yields CDR1 MDHEN and CDR2 SYDVKM. V dropped 5 bases and J dropped 1 base, with 19 bases sitting between them. CDR3: CASSPGGRGLGTDTQYF. The CDR3 bases are TGTGCCAGCAGTCCCGGAGGACGTGGTCTGGGCACAGATACGCAGTATTTT.

The chain recombines TRBV20-1 with TRBJ2-1; TRBD2 matches at 9 bases. The CDR3 spans 16 residues. J gave up 4 bases and V 4 bases, and 11 bases lay outside the gene matches. Germline lookup yields CDR1 DFQATT and CDR2 SNEGSKA (reference sequence). CDR3 bases: TGCAGTGCTAACCCAAGGACTAGCGATATATACAATGAGCAGTTCTTC. The encoded protein is CSANPRTSDIYNEQFF.

The chain recombines TRBV30 with TRBJ1-6; no firm D call. Germline loops: CDR1 GTSNPN, CDR2 SVGIG (reference sequence). The CDR3 extends over 13 amino acids. Trimming left V 2 bases short and J 6 bases short, with 8 bases between. DNA for the CDR3: TGTGCCTGGAGTTTGACAAGTAATTCACCCCTCCACTTT. Encoded protein: CAWSLTSNSPLHF.

V gene TRBV5-1 combines with J gene TRBJ2-3; D is unresolved. CDR3 size: 12 residues. Germline V gene lookup returns CDR1 SGHRS and CDR2 YFSETQ. Trimming cost V 3 bases and J 1 base, with 3 bases left between them. The CDR3, as DNA: TGCGCCAGCAGCTCCCGCACAGATACGCAGTATTTT. It translates to CASSSRTDTQYF.

About this clone itself: The identical CDR3 is also encoded by other nucleotide sequences in the sample. The J gene is TRBJ2-1, the V gene TRBV11-2; TRBD2 aligns across 11 bases. Germline V gene sequence: CDR1 SGHAT, CDR2 FQNNGV. CDR3 length: 17 amino acids. V was clipped by 1 base and J by 12 bases; unmatched bases: 14. CDR3 sequence reads: CASSLVALAGGPGGQFF. The CDR3 region has the DNA TGTGCCAGCAGCTTAGTAGCCTTAGCGGGGGGGCCTGGTGGGCAGTTCTTC.

The sample holds a few counts of this clone. The chain joins TRBV6-1 to TRBJ2-3, with 11 bases that match TRBD2. Germline V gene sequence: CDR1 MNHNS, CDR2 SASEGT. Trimming at V came to 5 bases and at J to 2 bases, leaving 6 bases not matched to a gene. CDR3 length: 16 amino acids. The CDR3 region is CASSQGLAVHTDTQYF. The CDR3 nucleotides are TGTGCCAGCAGTCAGGGACTAGCGGTACACACAGATACGCAGTATTTT.

The sample holds one count of this clone. The V gene is TRBV19, the J gene TRBJ2-7; TRBD2 agrees at 12 bases. There are 17 residues in the CDR3. Looked up from germline, CDR1 is LNHDA and CDR2 is SQIVND (reference sequence). With 3 bases clipped from V and 3 bases from J, the junction kept 9 bases outside the gene matches. The CDR3 bases are TGTGCCAGTAGTATGCAGCGGACTAGCGGGACCAACTACGAGCAGTACTTC. This codes for CASSMQRTSGTNYEQYF.